The 9 T cell receptor beta chains in this list originate from one sample, sequenced in a study of blood T cell repertoires in COVID-19. Clones were read by immunoSEQ multiplex PCR, and TCRdb kept only the in-frame ones, dropping some. The table records some 87,000 clones, more than 70% of them present only once. Sequenced material: peripheral blood. The receptor source for this set is a human donor in a cohort sampled during active COVID-19.

This chain uses TRBV6-5 with TRBJ1-6; 8 bases align to TRBD1. The CDR3 runs to 13 residues. Germline values: CDR1 MNHEY, CDR2 SVGAGI. V lost 6 bases to trimming and J lost 6 bases; unmatched junction nucleotides: 1. Here the CDR3 reads CASRTGGNSPLHF. In DNA form, the CDR3 reads TGTGCCAGCAGAACAGGGGGTAATTCACCCCTCCACTTT.

J is TRBJ1-6 and V is TRBV7-8; 7 bases agree with TRBD1. The CDR3 has 14 amino acids. Germline-derived CDR1 and CDR2 are SGHVS and FQNEAQ. J gave up 7 bases and V 5 bases, and 5 bases lay outside the gene matches. The CDR3 here is CASSPDRSNSPLHF. Here the CDR3 DNA reads TGTGCCAGCAGCCCGGACAGGAGCAATTCACCCCTCCACTTT. Complete variable domain (other parts from reference TRBV7-8 and TRBJ1-6): GAGVSQSPRYKVAKRGQDVALRCDPISGHVSLFWYQQALGQGPEFLTYFQNEAQLDKSGLPSDRFFAERPEGSVSTLKIQRTQQEDSAVYLCASSPDRSNSPLHFGNGTRLTVT.

V usage is TRBV19 and J usage is TRBJ1-2, with 7 nucleotides matching TRBD1. This CDR3 has 11 residues. Germline assignment: CDR1 LNHDA and CDR2 SQIVND (reference sequence). Losses at the gene ends were 6 bases for V and 13 bases for J; bases not matched to a gene: 8. The CDR3 spells CASSYGQVCTF. CDR3 coding DNA: TGTGCCAGTAGCTACGGACAGGTTTGCACCTTC.

The rearrangement links TRBV6-5 to TRBJ1-3, with D possibly TRBD1 on 6 matching bases. The germline V and J ends were trimmed by 5 bases and 2 bases, with 13 bases remaining between them. CDR1 and CDR2 (germline): MNHEY, SVGAGI. The CDR3 spans 15 residues. For the CDR3, the DNA is TGTGCCAGCAGTCCCACTACAGGGACTGGAAACACCATATATTTT. This codes for CASSPTTGTGNTIYF.

The rearrangement joins TRBV4-2 to TRBJ2-7; TRBD1 might be the D (6 bases). CDR3 length: 16 amino acids. Deletions cut 0 bases from V and 4 bases from J, with 16 bases between. The germline CDR1 and CDR2 sequences are LGHNA and YNFKEQ. The chain's CDR3 is CASSQDRGSLGYEQYF. Written as DNA, the CDR3 is TGTGCCAGCAGCCAAGACAGGGGATCCCTAGGGTACGAGCAGTACTTC.

V usage is TRBV4-1 and J usage is TRBJ2-7, with D possibly TRBD1 on 6 matching bases. Germline loops: CDR1 MGHRA, CDR2 YSYEKL. The CDR3 is made up of 14 amino acids. V gave up 5 bases and J gave up 4 bases, with 15 bases separating them. The CDR3 loop is CASSSDRQLYEQYF. CDR3 in DNA: TGCGCCAGCAGCAGTGACAGGCAACTATACGAGCAGTACTTC.

This clone was detected only a few times. This chain connects TRBV11-2 to TRBJ1-6, with D uncertain. V dropped 3 bases and J dropped 6 bases, with 3 bases sitting between them. The germline V gene encodes CDR1 SGHAT and CDR2 FQNNGV. The CDR3 contains 12 residues. CDR3 protein: CASSLSNSPLHF. Written as DNA, the CDR3 is TGTGCCAGCAGCTTGAGTAATTCACCCCTCCACTTT.

V and J are TRBV19 and TRBJ1-4; D uncertain. Trimming took off 11 bases at V and 5 bases at J, with 15 bases between the two ends. Looked up from germline, CDR1 is LNHDA and CDR2 is SQIVND (reference sequence). The CDR3 is 13 amino acids. The CDR3 coding sequence is TGTGCCTCCCAGGCCCGGCGAAATGAAAAACTGTTTTTT. Translation: CASQARRNEKLFF. Full variable domain (missing parts from reference TRBV19 and TRBJ1-4): DGGITQSPKYLFRKEGQNVTLSCEQNLNHDAMYWYRQDPGQGLRLIYYSQIVNDFQKGDIAEGYSVSREKKESFPLTVTSAQKNPTAFYLCASQARRNEKLFFGSGTQLSVL.

The table lists this clone with a few counts. The chain combines TRBV7-2 with TRBJ2-1, with D hard to call. The V end was cut by 7 bases, the J end by 8 bases, with 12 bases between. The CDR3 runs 12 residues. CDR1 is SGHTA, CDR2 FQGNSA, per germline. The CDR3 is CASKTFFHEQFF. CDR3 in DNA: TGTGCCAGCAAAACATTTTTCCATGAGCAGTTCTTC.